A selection of T cell receptor beta chains follows, all from one sample in a study of CD8+ T cells in alopecia areata. Assay used: immunoSEQ multiplex PCR; TCRdb lists only in-frame clones, some missing. The repertoire consists of under 200,000 clones, with about two thirds occurring once and the leading ten covering roughly 0.99%. Source: CD4+ T cells sorted from blood, taken at week 4, from a patient treated with tofacitinib. Receptor source: a human donor with alopecia areata. CDR3s include the opening cysteine and the closing phenylalanine or tryptophan. A D gene is named only where the DNA matches it firmly. Only some rows state a clone size, as once, few, many or a class for expanded clones.

.	TRBV29-1	.	TRBJ2-5	TGCAGCGTTGAGAGGGGGGGAGAGACCCAGTACTTC	CSVERGGETQYF
.	TRBV6-6	.	TRBJ1-2	TGTGCCAGCAGCCCCCGGTCCACTGCCAACTATGGCTACACCTTC	CASSPRSTANYGYTF
.	TRBV13	.	TRBJ1-2	TGTGCCAGCAGCCAAAGGGGGGGGCCAGACTATGGCTACACCTTC	CASSQRGGPDYGYTF
.	TRBV29-1	TRBD1	TRBJ1-1	TGCAGCGCCCTCGGAGACAGGGGGGCCGCTGAAGCTTTCTTT	CSALGDRGAAEAFF
.	TRBV5-1	.	TRBJ2-4	TGCGCCAGCAGCTTGGAGCTAGCCAAAAACATTCAGTACTTC	CASSLELAKNIQYF
few	TRBV20-1	.	TRBJ2-5	TGCAGTGCTAGACCCCTAGAGACCCAGTACTTC	CSARPLETQYF
.	TRBV7-9	TRBD1	TRBJ2-4	TGTGCCAGCAGCGGCGGACAGGGATGGGGCATTCAGTACTTC	CASSGGQGWGIQYF
.	TRBV9	.	TRBJ1-1	TGTGCCAGCAGCGTAGACCTTATGAACACTGAAGCTTTCTTT	CASSVDLMNTEAFF
.	TRBV4-1	.	TRBJ2-5	TGCGCCAGCAGCCAAGTAGGTCGGGAGACCCAGTACTTC	CASSQVGRETQYF
once	TRBV15	.	TRBJ2-2	TGTGCCACCAGCAGAGACGGGGAGCTGTTTTTT	CATSRDGELFF